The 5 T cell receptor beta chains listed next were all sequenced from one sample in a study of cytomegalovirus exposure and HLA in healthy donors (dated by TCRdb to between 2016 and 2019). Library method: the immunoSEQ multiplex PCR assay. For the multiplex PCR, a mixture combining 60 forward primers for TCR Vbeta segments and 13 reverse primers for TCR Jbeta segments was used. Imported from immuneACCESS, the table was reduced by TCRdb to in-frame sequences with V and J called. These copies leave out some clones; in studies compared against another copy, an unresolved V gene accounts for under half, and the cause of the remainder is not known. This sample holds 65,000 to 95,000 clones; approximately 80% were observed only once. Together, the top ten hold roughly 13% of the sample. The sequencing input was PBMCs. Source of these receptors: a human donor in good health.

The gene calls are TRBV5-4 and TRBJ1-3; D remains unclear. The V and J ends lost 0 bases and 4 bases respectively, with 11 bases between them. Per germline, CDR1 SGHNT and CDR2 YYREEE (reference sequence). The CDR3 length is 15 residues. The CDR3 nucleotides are TGTGCCAGCAGCTTGGGACACGGGAACGGAAACACCATATATTTT. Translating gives CASSLGHGNGNTIYF.

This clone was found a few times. DNA of the CDR3: TGTGCCAGCAGTGGAGGGGAGGGGTATGGCTACACCTTC. Amino acid sequence: CASSGGEGYGYTF. This sequence joins TRBV2 and TRBJ1-2; D may be TRBD1 (5 bases). Germline assignment: CDR1 SNHLY and CDR2 FYNNEI. V was shortened by 4 bases and J by 5 bases, with 11 bases between the two germline ends. This CDR3 comprises 13 residues.

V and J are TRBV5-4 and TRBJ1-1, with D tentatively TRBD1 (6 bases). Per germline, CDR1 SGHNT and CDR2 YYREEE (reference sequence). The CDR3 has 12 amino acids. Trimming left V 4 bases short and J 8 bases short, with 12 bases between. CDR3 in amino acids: CASSPGQMEAFF. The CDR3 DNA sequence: TGTGCCAGCAGCCCCGGACAGATGGAAGCTTTCTTT. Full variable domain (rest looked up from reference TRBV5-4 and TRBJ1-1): ETGVTQSPTHLIKTRGQQVTLRCSSQSGHNTVSWYQQALGQGPQFIFQYYREEENGRGNFPPRFSGLQFPNYSSELNVNALELDDSALYLCASSPGQMEAFFGQGTRLTVV.

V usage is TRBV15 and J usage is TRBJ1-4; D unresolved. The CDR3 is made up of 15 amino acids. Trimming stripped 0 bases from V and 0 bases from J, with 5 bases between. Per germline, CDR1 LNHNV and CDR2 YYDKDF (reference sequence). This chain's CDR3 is CATSRELATNEKLFF. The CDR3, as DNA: TGTGCCACCAGCAGAGAACTTGCAACTAATGAAAAACTGTTTTTT.

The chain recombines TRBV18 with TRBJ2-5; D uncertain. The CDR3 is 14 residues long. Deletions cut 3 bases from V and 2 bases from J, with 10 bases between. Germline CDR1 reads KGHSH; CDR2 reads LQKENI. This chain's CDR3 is CASSPRPQQETQYF. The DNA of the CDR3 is TGTGCCAGCTCACCCAGGCCACAGCAAGAGACCCAGTACTTC.